One sample yielded the 8 T cell receptor beta chains listed below, sequenced in a study of T-cell reconstitution after alpha-beta-depleted transplantation in children. Unique molecular identifiers tagged the TCRbeta library. TCRdb ran MiXCR on the PCR reads and lists one entry per CDR3 protein. The sample consists of 900,000 or so distinct CDR3 sequences, approximately 15% of them appearing once. The input for sequencing was PBMCs, mostly from graft donor cells, taken 360 days after TCRalphabeta/CD19-depleted stem cell transplant. These receptors came from a male patient younger than 18 who had a stem cell transplant for acute lymphoblastic leukemia, so the T cells may come from the graft donor.

The chain couples TRBV3-1 to TRBJ2-1; 7 nucleotides line up with TRBD2. V shed 4 bases, J shed 0 bases, and the junction held 0 bases outside the gene matches. Germline V lookup: CDR1 LGHDT, CDR2 YNNKEL (reference sequence). The CDR3 extends over 14 amino acids. As DNA, the CDR3 is TGTGCCAGCAGCCGGGACTACTCCTACAATGAGCAGTTCTTC. Amino acids: CASSRDYSYNEQFF.

This chain joins TRBV27 and TRBJ2-4; tentative D call: TRBD2 (5 bases). The CDR3 is made up of 16 amino acids. From germline, CDR1 is MNHEY and CDR2 SMNVEV (reference sequence). V was trimmed by 1 base and J by 6 bases, leaving 16 bases between them. CDR3 coding DNA: TGTGCCAGCAGTTTATACAGTGAGGGCCTTGGAAACATTCAGTACTTC. Protein: CASSLYSEGLGNIQYF.

This clonotype was counted a single time. The rearrangement links TRBV7-9 to TRBJ2-7; D is unclear. With 4 bases removed from V and 3 bases from J, the gap between germline ends came to 19 bases. The length of the CDR3 is 16 residues. Germline-derived CDR1 and CDR2 are SEHNR and FQNEAQ (reference sequence). The CDR3 region has the DNA TGTGCCAGCAGCTCCCCATCTCGACGGAGCTTCTACGAGCAGTACTTC. This sequence encodes CASSSPSRRSFYEQYF.

This clonotype was detected only a few times. The DNA of the CDR3 is TGTGCCAGCGCCACCGGGACACCGGTCTCACCCCTCCACTTT. This encodes CASATGTPVSPLHF. The chain is built from TRBV7-2 and TRBJ1-6; TRBD1 is a possible D gene (6 bases). Trimming shortened V by 8 bases and J by 10 bases, and 18 bases separated the two germline ends. CDR1 and CDR2 from the germline V gene are SGHTA and FQGNSA. The CDR3 runs to 14 residues.

As to this clonotype: No DNA is shown, since the ends of the CDR3 on it are uncertain; the CDR3 is the one TCRdb lists. The chain uses TRBV21-1 and TRBJ2-7; the tabulated D call, TRBD1, remains unverified against the DNA. TRBV21-1 is given as a pseudogene. The CDR3 has 16 amino acids, counting both end residues. CDR3 residues: CASSDFGTGSPYEQYF.

This clonotype was detected a few times. This chain joins TRBV7-6 and TRBJ2-7; TRBD2 agrees at 8 bases. The CDR3 covers 15 residues. The V gene's germline CDR1 is SGHVS and CDR2 FNYEAQ. V lost 2 bases, J lost 7 bases, and 10 bases stayed unmatched. The CDR3 DNA follows: TGTGCCAGCAGCTTACACGTGGAGCGGGAGTGGGAGCAGTACTTC. Translated: CASSLHVEREWEQYF.

This clonotype was seen more than once but under ten times. The rearrangement uses TRBV5-1 and TRBJ1-2, with D possibly matching TRBD1 (6 bases). There are 17 residues in the CDR3. Germline values: CDR1 SGHRS, CDR2 YFSETQ. V was pared by 1 base and J by 1 base, with 17 bases between. The CDR3 DNA is TGCGCCAGCAGCTTGCTACTTACAGGGACCAGTAACTATGGCTACACCTTC. It encodes CASSLLLTGTSNYGYTF.

This chain links TRBV2 with TRBJ2-1; 9 positions match TRBD1. Per germline, CDR1 SNHLY and CDR2 FYNNEI. J lost 0 bases, V lost 7 bases, and 4 bases had no gene match. The CDR3 loop spans 15 amino acids. CDR3 amino acids: CASNGQGSSYNEQFF. CDR3 DNA sequence: TGTGCCAGCAACGGACAGGGGAGCTCCTACAATGAGCAGTTCTTC.